This T cell receptor beta chain was recovered during a study of blood T cell repertoires in COVID-19. Study summary: Acute and convalescent COVID-19 samples came from the United States, Italy and Spain. From T cells, B-cell-depleted T cells, or PBMCs came the material, which was cDNA or gDNA.

The CDR3 has 13 amino acids. Germline-derived CDR1 and CDR2 are MNHNS and SASEGT. Trimming stripped 2 bases from V and 0 bases from J, with 5 bases between. In the authors' methods: Researchers report that nucleated cell counts were estimated from reference gene primer amplification. Produced via immunoSEQ multiplex PCR; TCRdb's table is partial and in-frame only. The V and J calls and clone size were taken over from that table, and D and trimming were inferred from the DNA. The sample includes almost 35,000 clones, roughly three quarters of them seen just once. Input material: peripheral blood. This clonotype originated in a man of 80 years or more with acute or convalescent COVID-19. This rearrangement joins TRBV6-1 to TRBJ2-7, with unresolved D. Here the CDR3 DNA reads TGTGCCAGCAGTGAACCCAACTCCTACGAGCAGTACTTC. This translates into CASSEPNSYEQYF.